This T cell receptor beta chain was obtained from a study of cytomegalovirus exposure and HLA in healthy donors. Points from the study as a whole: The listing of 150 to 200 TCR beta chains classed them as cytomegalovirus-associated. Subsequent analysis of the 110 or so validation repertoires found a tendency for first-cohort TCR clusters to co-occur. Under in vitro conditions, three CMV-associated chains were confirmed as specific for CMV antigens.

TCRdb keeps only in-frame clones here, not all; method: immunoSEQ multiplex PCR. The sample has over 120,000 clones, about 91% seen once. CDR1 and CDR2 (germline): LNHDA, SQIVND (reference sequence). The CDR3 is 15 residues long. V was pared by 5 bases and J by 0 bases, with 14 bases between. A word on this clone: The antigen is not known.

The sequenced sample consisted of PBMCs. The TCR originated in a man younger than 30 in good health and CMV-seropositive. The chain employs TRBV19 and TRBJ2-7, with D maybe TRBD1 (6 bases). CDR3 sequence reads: CASSWGHSSSYEQYF. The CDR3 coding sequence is TGTGCCAGTAGTTGGGGGCATTCCTCCTCCTACGAGCAGTACTTC.